This T cell receptor (beta chain) emerged from a study of regulatory T cells in long-lasting Graves disease. Study details: Graves' patients, diagnosed recently, had received antithyroid drugs under 3 months.

Study findings and constraints: Limited samples may have lowered accuracy.

This clonotype was observed at least ten times. Its cognate antigen is unknown. The sample's time point: newly diagnosed GD, antithyroid drugs for less than 3 months. Construction of the TCR library relied on RNA isolated from PBMCs. Investigators prepared the TCR beta libraries by applying iRepertoire HTBI primers and Arm-PCR of CDR3 regions. From the multiplex PCR reads, TCRdb called clonotypes with MiXCR, one entry per CDR3 protein. The sample lists approximately 480,000 distinct CDR3 sequences, roughly 17% occurring once. The CDR3 covers 14 residues. Per the germline V gene, CDR1 is MNHEY and CDR2 is SVGAGI. Trimming left V 0 bases short and J 6 bases short, with 11 bases between. The data also belong to a second study, concerning T cells in Graves' hyperthyroidism and ophthalmopathy. That paper states: Used for diagnoses were clinical symptoms, serum thyroxine and TRAb, thyroid ultrasound and orbital computed tomography.

This specimen consisted of peripheral blood mononuclear cells (PBMCs), obtained at new diagnosis, from a patient treated with antithyroid drugs. The source is a man aged 40-55 years with Graves disease. This sequence joins TRBV6-5 and TRBJ2-5, with D hard to call. The CDR3, as DNA: TGTGCCAGCAGTTACTCTGGGCCGCGGAAGACCCAGTACTTC. Translating gives CASSYSGPRKTQYF.